These 28 T cell receptor beta chains came from one sample sequenced in a study of shared clonotypes between healthy human individuals. Sequenced by immunoSEQ multiplex PCR; TCRdb stores in-frame clones only, minus some. This sample has 450,000 to 550,000 clones, with about four fifths found just once. The sample consisted of PBMCs. The source of these receptors is a woman in her thirties or forties in good health. Some clones in this sample may be carry-over from other donors' samples.

The chain combines TRBV11-1 with TRBJ1-2; D is ambiguous. Trimming pared 5 bases from V and 4 bases from J, leaving 14 bases between. The CDR3 loop spans 14 amino acids. CDR1 is SGHAT and CDR2 is FQDESV in the germline V gene (reference sequence). This CDR3 reads CASSEFGQRYGYTF. Written as DNA, the CDR3 is TGTGCCAGCAGCGAGTTCGGTCAGCGCTATGGCTACACCTTC.

The rearrangement joins TRBV5-1 to TRBJ2-2, with no clear D. V was shortened by 2 bases and J by 5 bases, with 10 bases between the two germline ends. The CDR3 runs 14 residues. Germline CDR1 SGHRS, CDR2 YFSETQ. CDR3 DNA sequence: TGCGCCAGCAGCTTTTCTTGGGTTACCGGGGAGCTGTTTTTT. Its protein is CASSFSWVTGELFF.

The chain links TRBV28 to TRBJ2-5; 8 bases are a match to TRBD1. CDR1 and CDR2 from the germline V gene are MDHEN and SYDVKM. V lost 7 bases to trimming and J lost 1 base; unmatched junction nucleotides: 14. The CDR3 runs 17 residues. CDR3 sequence (DNA): TGTGCCAGCACAGGGGGCGGGTTTCGGCTGCGCCAAGAGACCCAGTACTTC. Translated, it gives CASTGGGFRLRQETQYF.

Only a few counts were recorded for this clone. An end of the junction does not agree with germline; a read error may underlie this. V gene TRBV27 combines with J gene TRBJ2-7; 11 bases are a match to TRBD2. The CDR3 covers 16 residues. Germline V gives CDR1 MNHEY, CDR2 SMNVEV (reference sequence). In DNA, the CDR3 is TGTGCCAGCAGTCCCTTCGGGCAACCGGGACTAGCGGCGATGAACTTC. Translation gives CASSPFGQPGLAAMNF.

As concerns this clone: At the DNA level, this CDR3 is encoded by other sequences in the same sample as well. The chain combines TRBV11-2 with TRBJ1-2; D gene uncertain. Germline V gene lookup returns CDR1 SGHAT and CDR2 FQNNGV. CDR3 length: 13 residues. The V end was cut by 1 base, the J end by 8 bases, with 11 bases between. The CDR3 DNA reads TGTGCCAGCAGCTTAGCTGGGCCGGGGGGCTACACCTTC. Translating it yields CASSLAGPGGYTF. Drawing the rest from reference TRBV11-2 and TRBJ1-2, the complete variable domain is EAGVAQSPRYKIIEKRQSVAFWCNPISGHATLYWYQQILGQGPKLLIQFQNNGVVDDSQLPKDRFSAERLKGVDSTLKIQPAKLEDSAVYLCASSLAGPGGYTFGSGTRLTVV.

The chain is built from TRBV7-2 and TRBJ2-7; D is ambiguous. Germline assignment: CDR1 SGHTA and CDR2 FQGNSA. V lost 2 bases to trimming and J lost 4 bases, with 12 bases between them. The CDR3 is 14 residues long. As DNA, the CDR3 is TGTGCCAGCAGCTTACGTAACCCCCGGTACGAGCAGTACTTC. Translation gives CASSLRNPRYEQYF. The variable domain in full, with the rest retrieved from reference TRBV7-2 and TRBJ2-7, is GAGVSQSPSNKVTEKGKDVELRCDPISGHTALYWYRQSLGQGLEFLIYFQGNSAPDKSGLPSDRFSAERTGGSVSTLTIQRTQQEDSAVYLCASSLRNPRYEQYFGPGTRLTVT.

V gene TRBV7-2 combines with J gene TRBJ2-1; 12 bases are shared with TRBD2. Trimming at V came to 3 bases and at J to 8 bases, leaving 5 bases not matched to a gene. Per germline, CDR1 SGHTA and CDR2 FQGNSA. The CDR3 has 15 residues. The CDR3 nucleotides are TGTGCCAGCAGCTTCCTAGCGGGAGGGGGGCATGAGCAGTTCTTC. Encoded protein: CASSFLAGGGHEQFF.

The V call is TRBV29-1, the J call TRBJ2-5; TRBD1 aligns across 10 bases. The trim removed 8 bases at V and 7 bases at J, leaving 7 bases unmatched. Germline lookup yields CDR1 SQVTM and CDR2 ANQGSEA. The CDR3 sequence is 12 residues long. The CDR3 DNA follows: TGCAGCTGTTGGGACAGGGGAGGGACCCAGTACTTC. Translated: CSCWDRGGTQYF.

V gene TRBV6-1 combines with J gene TRBJ2-7, with 11 bases identical to TRBD1. The length of the CDR3 is 14 residues. The junction had 6 bases not matched to a gene; V was cut back by 7 bases and J by 4 bases. Germline V gene lookup returns CDR1 MNHNS and CDR2 SASEGT. CDR3 DNA: TGTGCCAGCACCTACGGGACAGGGGGGTACGAGCAGTACTTC. Translation gives CASTYGTGGYEQYF.

This chain joins TRBV5-1 and TRBJ2-7; D possibly corresponds to TRBD2 (7 bases). Germline V lookup: CDR1 SGHRS, CDR2 YFSETQ. The CDR3 consists of 13 residues. Trimming shortened V by 3 bases and J by 5 bases, and 12 bases separated the two germline ends. The CDR3 DNA follows: TGCGCCAGCAGCTGGGTCGGGGGGCACGAGCAGTACTTC. Translated, it gives CASSWVGGHEQYF.

The chain couples TRBV7-8 to TRBJ2-3; D perhaps matches TRBD1 (6 bases). Trimming cost V 5 bases and J 6 bases, with 9 bases left between them. In germline, CDR1 is SGHVS, CDR2 FQNEAQ. This CDR3 has 12 amino acids. CDR3 in DNA: TGTGCCAGCAGCACAGGGACGGATACGCAGTATTTT. The encoded protein is CASSTGTDTQYF.

With respect to this clone: Other nucleotide sequences from this sample produce the same CDR3. V and J are TRBV7-2 and TRBJ1-2; D is uncertain. V lost 1 base to trimming and J lost 8 bases, with 5 bases between them. In germline, CDR1 is SGHTA, CDR2 FQGNSA. The CDR3 spans 11 residues. CDR3 DNA: TGTGCCAGCAGCTTAGAAGTAGGCTACACCTTC. It codes for CASSLEVGYTF.

This clone was observed at least ten times. CDR3 loop: CASSPPQGRNGYTF. The CDR3 nucleotides read TGTGCCAGCTCACCACCGCAGGGCAGGAATGGCTACACCTTC. The chain links TRBV18 to TRBJ1-2; D possibly corresponds to TRBD1 (5 bases). Trimming pared 0 bases from V and 6 bases from J, leaving 11 bases between. The CDR3 length is 14 residues. CDR1 is KGHSH and CDR2 is LQKENI in the germline V gene.

This chain uses TRBV30 with TRBJ1-3, with D possibly being TRBD1 (6 bases). The germline V gene encodes CDR1 GTSNPN and CDR2 SVGIG (reference sequence). Trimming took off 3 bases at V and 11 bases at J, with 17 bases between the two ends. There are 13 residues in the CDR3. The CDR3 sequence is CAWRSAEWGPIYF. CDR3 nucleotides: TGTGCCTGGAGGTCGGCGGAATGGGGGCCCATATATTTT.

The rearrangement links TRBV28 to TRBJ2-5, with 9 bases identical to TRBD2. The CDR3 covers 15 residues. Germline CDR1 and CDR2: MDHEN and SYDVKM. V gave up 3 bases and J gave up 3 bases; unmatched junction bases: 5. The CDR3 reads CASSFDSGGKETQYF. CDR3 DNA: TGTGCCAGCAGTTTCGATAGCGGGGGAAAAGAGACCCAGTACTTC.

This clone turned up a few times. The chain links TRBV15 to TRBJ1-5; D gene unclear. The length of the CDR3 is 16 residues. The V gene's germline CDR1 is LNHNV and CDR2 YYDKDF (reference sequence). V gave up 4 bases and J gave up 0 bases, with 13 bases separating them. In DNA form, the CDR3 reads TGTGCCACCAGCATAAGTGCGACCGTTAGCAATCAGCCCCAGCATTTT. This sequence encodes CATSISATVSNQPQHF.

The chain couples TRBV11-2 to TRBJ2-1; TRBD2 matches 7 bases. The germline CDR1 and CDR2 sequences are SGHAT and FQNNGV. The ends lost 1 base at V and 6 bases at J; junction bases unmatched: 12. The CDR3 sequence is 17 residues long. The CDR3: CASSLVGTNGSPNEQFF. The CDR3 DNA reads as TGTGCCAGCAGCTTAGTGGGGACTAACGGGAGCCCCAATGAGCAGTTCTTC.

The chain carries TRBV4-2 and TRBJ1-2; 9 bases agree with TRBD1. The length of the CDR3 is 16 residues. The J segment lost 4 bases and the V segment lost 0 bases, leaving 6 bases of the junction unmatched. CDR1 LGHNA and CDR2 YNFKEQ come from the germline V gene. CDR3 coding DNA: TGTGCCAGCAGCCAAGACCTCCGGGACAGGGTCTATGGCTACACCTTC. The encoded protein is CASSQDLRDRVYGYTF.

This chain joins TRBV9 and TRBJ1-2, with D unresolved. CDR3 length: 12 residues. Per germline, CDR1 SGDLS and CDR2 YYNGEE. V lost 6 bases, J lost 3 bases, and 9 bases lay in between. The CDR3 nucleotides read TGTGCCAGCAAGGGTTTTGACTATGGCTACACCTTC. It translates to CASKGFDYGYTF.

The chain joins TRBV4-1 to TRBJ2-7; unclear D gene. This CDR3 is 12 amino acids long. Deletions cut 7 bases from V and 1 base from J, with 8 bases between. Germline loops: CDR1 MGHRA, CDR2 YSYEKL. CDR3 loop: CASKDGSYEQYF. Here the CDR3 DNA reads TGCGCCAGCAAGGACGGATCCTACGAGCAGTACTTC.

The chain couples TRBV9 to TRBJ2-3; 8 positions match TRBD2. There are 15 residues in the CDR3. V dropped 3 bases and J dropped 3; count of bases not matched to a gene: 6. Germline CDR1 reads SGDLS; CDR2 reads YYNGEE. The CDR3: CASSAGSGSTDTQYF. The CDR3 DNA reads TGTGCCAGCAGCGCCGGCAGCGGGAGTACAGATACGCAGTATTTT.

The rearrangement links TRBV4-2 to TRBJ1-5; TRBD1 matches 8 bases. Germline V gene lookup returns CDR1 LGHNA and CDR2 YNFKEQ. Trimming at V came to 0 bases and at J to 7 bases, leaving 2 bases not matched to a gene. This CDR3 region has 14 residues. The CDR3 DNA reads as TGTGCCAGCAGCCAAGATACAGGGGGACAGCCCCAGCATTTT. Protein sequence: CASSQDTGGQPQHF.

The chain couples TRBV28 to TRBJ2-7; possible D gene TRBD2, 5 bases. Trimming took off 7 bases at V and 7 bases at J, with 17 bases between the two ends. This CDR3 has 13 amino acids. CDR1 and CDR2 from the germline V gene are MDHEN and SYDVKM. The CDR3 loop reads CASMPELVSEQYF. CDR3 in DNA: TGTGCCAGCATGCCGGAACTAGTGAGTGAGCAGTACTTC.

CDR3 nucleotide sequence: TGTGCCAGCAGTGAAGGCCACACAGATACGCAGTATTTT. As protein: CASSEGHTDTQYF. The chain has TRBV2 and TRBJ2-3, with unresolved D. Deletions cut 1 base from V and 2 bases from J, with 4 bases between. The CDR3 is 13 amino acids. Germline-derived CDR1 and CDR2 are SNHLY and FYNNEI.

The CDR3 is CASSQQAYYTNQRHTEAFF. DNA of the CDR3: TGCGCCAGCAGCCAACAGGCCTACTACACAAACCAGAGGCACACTGAAGCTTTCTTT. V and J are TRBV4-1 and TRBJ1-1; D not resolved. Trimming removed 2 bases at V and 3 bases at J, with 25 bases between. The CDR3 runs to 19 residues. Germline values: CDR1 MGHRA, CDR2 YSYEKL.

The chain combines TRBV19 with TRBJ2-2; 7 nucleotides match TRBD1. The germline CDR1 and CDR2 sequences are LNHDA and SQIVND (reference sequence). With V trimmed by 6 bases and J by 2 bases, 3 bases remained unmatched. CDR3 size: 14 residues. CDR3 sequence (DNA): TGTGCCAGTAGAACAGGGGTCAACACCGGGGAGCTGTTTTTT. Its translation: CASRTGVNTGELFF.

The chain carries TRBV6-6 and TRBJ2-7; 7 bases map to TRBD1. V was pared by 5 bases and J by 2 bases, with 9 bases of the junction left unmatched. From germline, CDR1 is MNHNY and CDR2 SVGAGI (reference sequence). There are 15 residues in the CDR3. The CDR3 sequence: CASSRTGTDPYEQYF. DNA for the CDR3: TGTGCCAGCAGTCGTACCGGGACAGACCCCTACGAGCAGTACTTC.

CDR3 DNA sequence: TGTGCCAGCAGCTTAGTTGTGACAGGTGCCTACGAGCAGTACTTC. Protein product: CASSLVVTGAYEQYF. The V gene is TRBV7-2, the J gene TRBJ2-7; D might be TRBD1 (6 bases). The CDR3 is 15 residues long. V was cut by 1 base and J by 2 bases, with 12 bases left in between. Germline V gene sequence: CDR1 SGHTA, CDR2 FQGNSA.